This is a list of T cell receptor beta chains from one sample in a study of cytomegalovirus exposure and HLA in healthy donors. Profiling relied on immunoSEQ multiplex PCR, and the TCRdb table lists in-frame clones only, not all of them. The table records 85,000 to 100,000 clones, around four fifths of them present only once. The specimen sequenced was PBMCs. All receptors come from a female donor in good health and CMV-seropositive. Each CDR3 is given with its conserved first and last residue. Each record gives: D gene, V gene, clone size, J gene, CDR3 protein, CDR3 DNA. The D gene is left open where the match is weak. Expanded clones get a size class; other rows say once, few or many, or leave the size out.

D: .; V: TRBV28; size: once; J: TRBJ1-1; CDR3: CALTPLTEDTEAFF; DNA: TGTGCCTTAACGCCCCTCACTGAGGATACCGAAGCTTTCTTT
D: TRBD1; V: TRBV19; size: .; J: TRBJ1-1; CDR3: CASTQPPGTGSGTEAFF; DNA: TGTGCCAGTACCCAACCACCCGGGACAGGATCGGGCACTGAAGCTTTCTTT
D: TRBD1; V: TRBV29-1; size: .; J: TRBJ1-2; CDR3: CSVPYTGEAYTNYGYTF; DNA: TGCAGCGTTCCTTACACAGGGGAAGCATATACTAACTATGGCTACACCTTC
D: .; V: TRBV6-5; size: .; J: TRBJ2-7; CDR3: CASSYGSGQEQYF; DNA: TGTGCCAGCAGTTACGGGTCAGGCCAGGAGCAGTACTTC
D: .; V: TRBV5-6; size: .; J: TRBJ1-1; CDR3: CASSLAGAGLEAFF; DNA: TGTGCCAGCAGCTTGGCCGGCGCGGGTTTGGAAGCTTTCTTT
D: .; V: TRBV11-1; size: .; J: TRBJ1-1; CDR3: CASSLTGMNTEAFF; DNA: TGTGCCAGCAGCTTAACCGGGATGAACACTGAAGCTTTCTTT
D: .; V: TRBV28; size: .; J: TRBJ1-2; CDR3: CASSFWSPGSHYGYTF; DNA: TGTGCCAGCAGTTTCTGGTCGCCGGGTAGTCACTATGGCTACACCTTC
D: .; V: TRBV20-1; size: once; J: TRBJ2-7; CDR3: CSESGIYEQYF; DNA: TGCAGTGAGTCGGGGATCTACGAGCAGTACTTC
D: .; V: TRBV2; size: .; J: TRBJ1-1; CDR3: CASRQGIAEAFF; DNA: TGTGCCAGCAGACAGGGAATAGCTGAAGCTTTCTTT
D: TRBD1; V: TRBV7-2; size: .; J: TRBJ1-5; CDR3: CASSLDRGFNQPQHF; DNA: TGTGCCAGCAGCTTAGACAGGGGGTTCAATCAGCCCCAGCATTTT
D: TRBD1; V: TRBV29-1; size: .; J: TRBJ1-3; CDR3: CSVGTGKGGGNTIYF; DNA: TGCAGCGTTGGGACAGGGAAAGGTGGGGGAAACACCATATATTTT
D: TRBD2; V: TRBV28; size: .; J: TRBJ2-7; CDR3: CASSLLRLAGTYEQYF; DNA: TGTGCCAGCAGTTTACTTAGACTAGCGGGAACCTACGAGCAGTACTTC
D: TRBD2; V: TRBV5-1; size: .; J: TRBJ2-3; CDR3: CASSFEGGDTQYF; DNA: TGCGCCAGCAGCTTTGAGGGAGGGGATACGCAGTATTTT
D: TRBD2; V: TRBV2; size: .; J: TRBJ2-7; CDR3: CASRTSGLYEQYF; DNA: TGTGCCAGCAGGACTAGCGGCCTCTACGAGCAGTACTTC
D: .; V: TRBV19; size: .; J: TRBJ1-5; CDR3: CASSIGETSNQPQHF; DNA: TGTGCCAGTAGTATAGGGGAGACTAGCAATCAGCCCCAGCATTTT
D: TRBD2; V: TRBV10-2; size: .; J: TRBJ2-7; CDR3: CARREGRGEQYF; DNA: TGCGCCAGAAGGGAGGGCCGGGGGGAGCAGTACTTC
D: TRBD1; V: TRBV6-5; size: .; J: TRBJ1-1; CDR3: CASIEQGGTEAFF; DNA: TGTGCCAGCATTGAGCAGGGGGGAACTGAAGCTTTCTTT
D: TRBD2; V: TRBV28; size: .; J: TRBJ2-3; CDR3: CASSLAGGTDTQYF; DNA: TGTGCCAGCAGTTTGGCGGGAGGCACAGATACGCAGTATTTT
D: .; V: TRBV10-3; size: .; J: TRBJ2-7; CDR3: CAIRQGTYEQYF; DNA: TGTGCCATCAGACAGGGCACCTACGAGCAGTACTTC
D: .; V: TRBV10-2; size: .; J: TRBJ2-3; CDR3: CASSGGVGTDTQYF; DNA: TGCGCCAGCAGTGGCGGGGTGGGGACAGATACGCAGTATTTT
D: .; V: TRBV5-1; size: .; J: TRBJ2-3; CDR3: CATAAALAPSTDTQYF; DNA: TGCGCCACCGCAGCAGCTTTAGCGCCTAGCACAGATACGCAGTATTTT